Following are 5 T cell receptor beta chains from one sample sequenced in a study of cytomegalovirus exposure and HLA in healthy donors. This PCR relied on a set of 60 Vbeta primers and 13 Jbeta primers. Profiled with immunoSEQ multiplex PCR; TCRdb holds only in-frame clones, not every one. The repertoire holds some 140,000 clones, with over 60% as singletons. The sample taken for sequencing was PBMCs. The receptors here all came from a man younger than 45 in good health and CMV-seronegative.

The V and J genes are TRBV27 and TRBJ2-2; D is perhaps TRBD1 (5 bases). The length of the CDR3 is 15 residues. In germline, CDR1 is MNHEY, CDR2 SMNVEV (reference sequence). V lost 7 bases and J 8 bases, leaving 20 bases between the germline ends. The CDR3 protein is CASNTHAGLLGELFF. The CDR3 nucleotides are TGTGCCAGCAACACCCACGCAGGGTTATTAGGGGAGCTGTTTTTT.

The rearrangement joins TRBV7-9 to TRBJ2-1; TRBD2 aligns across 7 bases. The germline gives CDR1 SEHNR, CDR2 FQNEAQ (reference sequence). V lost 5 bases, J lost 0 bases, and 4 bases stayed unmatched. This CDR3 has 15 amino acids. The CDR3 region has the DNA TGTGCCAGCAGCCGGGGGGACTACTCCTACAATGAGCAGTTCTTC. Encoded protein: CASSRGDYSYNEQFF.

This sequence joins TRBV6-6 and TRBJ2-5; 13 bases align to TRBD2. The CDR3 totals 15 residues. J gave up 3 bases and V 10 bases, and 8 bases lay outside the gene matches. Germline assignment: CDR1 MNHNY and CDR2 SVGAGI (reference sequence). The CDR3 bases are TGTGCCACAATTAACGGACTAGCGGGAGAAGAGACCCAGTACTTC. This encodes CATINGLAGEETQYF.

The chain employs TRBV5-8 and TRBJ1-5, with unresolved D. The CDR3 is 12 amino acids. Trimming took 4 bases from V and 3 from J, leaving 5 bases between them. Germline V gives CDR1 SGHTS, CDR2 YDEGEE. The CDR3 here is CASSLYNQPQHF. Written as DNA, the CDR3 is TGTGCCAGCAGCCTGTACAATCAGCCCCAGCATTTT.

This clone was seen more than once but under ten times. V gene TRBV2 combines with J gene TRBJ2-1; tentative D call: TRBD2 (6 bases). This CDR3 is 16 amino acids long. With 1 base removed from V and 6 bases from J, the gap between germline ends came to 16 bases. CDR1 is SNHLY, CDR2 FYNNEI, per germline. The CDR3 region is CASSEDGAGTPNEQFF. The CDR3 DNA is TGTGCCAGCAGTGAAGACGGGGCGGGGACCCCCAATGAGCAGTTCTTC.